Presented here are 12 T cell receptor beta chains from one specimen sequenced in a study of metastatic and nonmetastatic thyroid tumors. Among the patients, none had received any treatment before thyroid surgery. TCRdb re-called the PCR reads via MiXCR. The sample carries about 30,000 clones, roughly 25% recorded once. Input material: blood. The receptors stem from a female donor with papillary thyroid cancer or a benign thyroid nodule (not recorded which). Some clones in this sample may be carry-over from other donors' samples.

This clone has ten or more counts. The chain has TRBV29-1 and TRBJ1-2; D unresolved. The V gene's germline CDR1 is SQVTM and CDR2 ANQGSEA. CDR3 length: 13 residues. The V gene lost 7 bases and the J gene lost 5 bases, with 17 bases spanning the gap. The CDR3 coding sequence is TGCAGCGCTTCGACGGCTGATGGATATGGCTACACCTTC. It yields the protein CSASTADGYGYTF. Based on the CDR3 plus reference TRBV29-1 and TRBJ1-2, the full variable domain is SAVISQKPSRDICQRGTSLTIQCQVDSQVTMMFWYRQQPGQSLTLIATANQGSEATYESGFVIDKFPISRPNLTFSTLTVSNMSPEDSSIYLCSASTADGYGYTFGSGTRLTVV.

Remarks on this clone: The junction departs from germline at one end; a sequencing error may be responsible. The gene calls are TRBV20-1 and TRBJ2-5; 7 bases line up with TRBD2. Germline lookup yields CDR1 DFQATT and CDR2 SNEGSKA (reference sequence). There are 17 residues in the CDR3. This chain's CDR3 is CSATGLPSGPSQETQDF. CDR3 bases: TGCAGTGCCACGGGACTTCCTAGCGGACCGTCCCAAGAGACCCAGGACTTC.

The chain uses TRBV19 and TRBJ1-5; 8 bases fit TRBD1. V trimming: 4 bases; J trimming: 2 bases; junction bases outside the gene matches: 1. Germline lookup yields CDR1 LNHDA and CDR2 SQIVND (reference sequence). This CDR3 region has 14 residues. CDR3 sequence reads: CASSTTGGNQPQHF. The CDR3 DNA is TGTGCCAGTAGTACGACAGGGGGCAATCAGCCCCAGCATTTT.

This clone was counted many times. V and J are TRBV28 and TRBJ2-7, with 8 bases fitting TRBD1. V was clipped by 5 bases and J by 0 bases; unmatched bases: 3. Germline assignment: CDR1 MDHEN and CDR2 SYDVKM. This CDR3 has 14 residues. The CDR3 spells CASSPGGDSYEQYF. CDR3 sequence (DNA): TGTGCCAGCAGTCCAGGGGGCGACTCCTACGAGCAGTACTTC.

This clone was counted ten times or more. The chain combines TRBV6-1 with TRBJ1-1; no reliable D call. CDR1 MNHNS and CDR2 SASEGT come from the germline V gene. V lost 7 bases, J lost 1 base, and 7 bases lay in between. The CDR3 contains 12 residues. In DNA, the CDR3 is TGTGCCAGCAAAAGACAGAACACTGAAGCTTTCTTT. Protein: CASKRQNTEAFF.

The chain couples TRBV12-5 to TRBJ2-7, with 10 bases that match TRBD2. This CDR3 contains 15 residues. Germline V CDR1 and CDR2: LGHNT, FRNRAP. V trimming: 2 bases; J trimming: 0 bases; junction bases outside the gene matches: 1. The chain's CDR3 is CASGLPSGSSYEQYF. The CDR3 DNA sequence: TGTGCTAGTGGTTTGCCTAGCGGGAGCTCCTACGAGCAGTACTTC.

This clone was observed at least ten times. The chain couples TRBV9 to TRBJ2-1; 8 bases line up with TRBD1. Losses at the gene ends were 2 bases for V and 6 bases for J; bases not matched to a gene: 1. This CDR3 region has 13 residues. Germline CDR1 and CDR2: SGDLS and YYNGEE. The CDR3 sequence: CASSVTGGNEQFF. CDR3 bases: TGTGCCAGCAGCGTCACAGGGGGCAATGAGCAGTTCTTC.

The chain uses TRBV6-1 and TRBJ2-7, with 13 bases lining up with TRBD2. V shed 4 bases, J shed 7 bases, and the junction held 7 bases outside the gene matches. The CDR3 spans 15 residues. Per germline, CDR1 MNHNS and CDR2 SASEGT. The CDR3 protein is CASSASTSGGSEQYF. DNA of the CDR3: TGTGCCAGCAGTGCTTCGACTAGCGGGGGGTCGGAGCAGTACTTC.

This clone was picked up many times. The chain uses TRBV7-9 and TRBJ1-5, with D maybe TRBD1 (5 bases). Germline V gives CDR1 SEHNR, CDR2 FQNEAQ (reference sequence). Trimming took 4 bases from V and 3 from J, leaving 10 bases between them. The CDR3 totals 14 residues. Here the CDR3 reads CASSSAGPNQPQHF. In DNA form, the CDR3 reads TGTGCCAGCAGCTCCGCAGGGCCCAATCAGCCCCAGCATTTT.

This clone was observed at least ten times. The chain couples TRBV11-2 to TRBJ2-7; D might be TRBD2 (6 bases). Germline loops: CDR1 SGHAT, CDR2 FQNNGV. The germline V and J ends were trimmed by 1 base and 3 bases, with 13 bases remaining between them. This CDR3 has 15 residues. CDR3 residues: CASSLVVGGYYEQYF. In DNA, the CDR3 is TGTGCCAGCAGCTTAGTGGTGGGAGGATACTACGAGCAGTACTTC.

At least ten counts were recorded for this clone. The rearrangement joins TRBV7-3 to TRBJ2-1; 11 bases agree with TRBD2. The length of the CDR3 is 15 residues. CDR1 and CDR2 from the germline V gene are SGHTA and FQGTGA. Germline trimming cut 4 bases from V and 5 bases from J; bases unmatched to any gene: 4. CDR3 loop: CASSSRLAGHNEQFF. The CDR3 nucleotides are TGTGCCAGCAGCTCGCGACTAGCGGGACACAATGAGCAGTTCTTC.

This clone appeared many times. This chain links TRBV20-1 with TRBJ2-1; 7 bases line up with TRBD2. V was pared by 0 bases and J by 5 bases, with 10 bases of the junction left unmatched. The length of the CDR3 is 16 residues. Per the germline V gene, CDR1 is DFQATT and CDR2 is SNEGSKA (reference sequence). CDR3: CSARDRAPGTNNEQFF. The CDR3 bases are TGCAGTGCTAGAGATAGAGCCCCCGGGACTAACAATGAGCAGTTCTTC.